The rows below give T cell receptor beta chains drawn from one sample of a study of blood T cell repertoires in COVID-19. Only in-frame clones appear in the TCRdb table, and some are missing; sequencing was by immunoSEQ multiplex PCR. This sample carries about 220,000 clones, roughly 84% of them seen once, and the ten largest clones take just under 20%. Sequencing input: peripheral blood. The receptors here all came from a man aged 25-40 years with active or convalescent COVID-19. Each CDR3 is given with its conserved first and last residue. The D gene is left open where the match is weak. The listing skips clone size in some rows; elsewhere it reads once, few, many or a size class.

CDR3nt,CDR3aa,abundance,d_gene,j_gene,v_gene
TGTGCCAGCAGCTTCACAGGGTCTGGAAACACCATATATTTT,CASSFTGSGNTIYF,.,.,TRBJ1-3,TRBV5-8
TGCGCCAGCAGCTTGCAGTTTGCAACTAATGAAAAACTGTTTTTT,CASSLQFATNEKLFF,.,.,TRBJ1-4,TRBV5-1
TGCGCCAGCAGCTTGGGACAGCTCACCGGGGAGCTGTTTTTT,CASSLGQLTGELFF,.,.,TRBJ2-2,TRBV5-1
TGTGCCAGCAGTTACTCCACAGGGCCCTTGCGAGGCTACACCTTC,CASSYSTGPLRGYTF,.,.,TRBJ1-2,TRBV6-2/TRBV6-3
TGTGCCTGGAGTATTGGGACAGGAGCTGGAAACACCATATATTTT,CAWSIGTGAGNTIYF,.,TRBD1,TRBJ1-3,TRBV30
TGTGCCAGCAGTGAAGCGGCAGGGGGACAGCCCCAGCATTTT,CASSEAAGGQPQHF,few,TRBD1,TRBJ1-5,TRBV6-1
TGTGCCACCAGCAGGACAGGGGGCGACTATGGCTACACCTTC,CATSRTGGDYGYTF,few,TRBD1,TRBJ1-2,TRBV15
TGTGCCAGCAGTGACGGTGGGGCGGACTATAATTCACCCCTCCACTTT,CASSDGGADYNSPLHF,.,.,TRBJ1-6,TRBV5-5
TGTGCCAGCAGTTACTCGGGGGGGCGCAGTGAAAAACTGTTTTTT,CASSYSGGRSEKLFF,few,.,TRBJ1-4,TRBV6-6
TGTGCCAGCCTACCCTCGGGCAGGGCCCTGAGGCTGTTTTTT,CASLPSGRALRLFF,.,.,TRBJ1-4,TRBV28
TGTGCCAGCAGTCGTTGGGGGGGGGCCGGAACCGGGGAGCTGTTTTTT,CASSRWGGAGTGELFF,.,.,TRBJ2-2,TRBV6-2/TRBV6-3
TGTGCCAGCAGCAGTCTCGTAGCGCCCAATCAGCCCCAGCATTTT,CASSSLVAPNQPQHF,.,.,TRBJ1-5,TRBV28